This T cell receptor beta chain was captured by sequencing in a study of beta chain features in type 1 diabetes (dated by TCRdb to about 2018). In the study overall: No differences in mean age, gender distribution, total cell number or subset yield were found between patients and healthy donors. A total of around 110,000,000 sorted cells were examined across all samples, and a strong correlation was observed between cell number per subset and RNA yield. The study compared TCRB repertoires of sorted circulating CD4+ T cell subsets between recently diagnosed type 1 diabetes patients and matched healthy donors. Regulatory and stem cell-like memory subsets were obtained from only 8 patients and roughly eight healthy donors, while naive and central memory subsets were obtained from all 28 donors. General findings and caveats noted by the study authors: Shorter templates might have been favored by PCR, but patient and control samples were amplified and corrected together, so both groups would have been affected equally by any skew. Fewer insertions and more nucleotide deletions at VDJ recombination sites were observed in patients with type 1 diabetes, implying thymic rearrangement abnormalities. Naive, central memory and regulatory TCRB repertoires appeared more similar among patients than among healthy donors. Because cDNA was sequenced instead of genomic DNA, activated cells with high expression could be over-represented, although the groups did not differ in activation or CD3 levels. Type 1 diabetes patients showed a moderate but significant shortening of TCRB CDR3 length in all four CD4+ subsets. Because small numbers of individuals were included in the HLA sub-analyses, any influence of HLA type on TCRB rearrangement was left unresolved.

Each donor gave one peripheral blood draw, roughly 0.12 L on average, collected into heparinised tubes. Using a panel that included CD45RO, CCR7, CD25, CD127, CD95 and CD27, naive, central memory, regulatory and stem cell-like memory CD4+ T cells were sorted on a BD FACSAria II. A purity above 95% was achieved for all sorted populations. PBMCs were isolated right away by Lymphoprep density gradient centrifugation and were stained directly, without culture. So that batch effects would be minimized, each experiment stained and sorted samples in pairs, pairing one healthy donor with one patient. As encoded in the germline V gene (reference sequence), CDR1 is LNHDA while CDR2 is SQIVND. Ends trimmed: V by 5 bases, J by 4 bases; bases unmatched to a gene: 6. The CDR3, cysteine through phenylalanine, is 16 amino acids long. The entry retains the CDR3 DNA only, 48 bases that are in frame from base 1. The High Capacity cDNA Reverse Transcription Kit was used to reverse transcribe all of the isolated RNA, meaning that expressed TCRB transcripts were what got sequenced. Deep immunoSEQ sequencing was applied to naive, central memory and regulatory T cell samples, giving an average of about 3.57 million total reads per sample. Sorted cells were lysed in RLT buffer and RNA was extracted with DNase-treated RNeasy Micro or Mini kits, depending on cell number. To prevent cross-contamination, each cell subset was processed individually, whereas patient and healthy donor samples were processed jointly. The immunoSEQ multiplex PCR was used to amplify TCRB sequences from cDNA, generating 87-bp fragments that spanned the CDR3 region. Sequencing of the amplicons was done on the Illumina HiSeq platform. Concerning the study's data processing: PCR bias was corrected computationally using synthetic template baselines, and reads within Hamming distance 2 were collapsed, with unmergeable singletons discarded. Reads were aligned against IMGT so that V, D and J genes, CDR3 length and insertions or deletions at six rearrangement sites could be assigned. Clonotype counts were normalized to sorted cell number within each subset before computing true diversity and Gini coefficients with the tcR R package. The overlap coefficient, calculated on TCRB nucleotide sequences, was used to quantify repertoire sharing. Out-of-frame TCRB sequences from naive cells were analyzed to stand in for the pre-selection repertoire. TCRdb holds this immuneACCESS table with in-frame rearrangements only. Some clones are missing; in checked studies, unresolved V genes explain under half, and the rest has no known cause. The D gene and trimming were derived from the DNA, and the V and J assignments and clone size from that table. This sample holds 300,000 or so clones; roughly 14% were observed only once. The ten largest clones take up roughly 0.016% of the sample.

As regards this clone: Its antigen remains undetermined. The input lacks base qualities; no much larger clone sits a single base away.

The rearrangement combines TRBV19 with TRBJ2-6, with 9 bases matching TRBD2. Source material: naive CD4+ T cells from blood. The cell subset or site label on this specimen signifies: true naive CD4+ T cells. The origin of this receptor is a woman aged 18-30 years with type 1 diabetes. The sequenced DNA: TGTGCCAGTAGTGGGCCTAGCGGGACGGGGGCCAACGTCCTGACTTTC. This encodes CASSGPSGTGANVLTF.